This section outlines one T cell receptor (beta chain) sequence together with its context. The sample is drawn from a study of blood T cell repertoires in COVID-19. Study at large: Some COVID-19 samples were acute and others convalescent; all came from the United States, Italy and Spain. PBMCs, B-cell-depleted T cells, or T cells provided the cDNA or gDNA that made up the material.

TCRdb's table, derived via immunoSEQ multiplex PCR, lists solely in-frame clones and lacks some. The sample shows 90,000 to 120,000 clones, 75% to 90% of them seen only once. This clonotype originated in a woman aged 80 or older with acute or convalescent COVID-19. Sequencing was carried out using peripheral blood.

CDR3 sequence (DNA): TGTGCCAGCTCACCACCGGGGGGCTCCTACAATGAGCAGTTCTTC. Translating gives CASSPPGGSYNEQFF. This sequence joins TRBV18 and TRBJ2-1; perhaps TRBD2 as D (6 bases). From germline, CDR1 is KGHSH and CDR2 LQKENI. Trimming took 0 bases from V and 0 from J, leaving 6 bases between them. This CDR3 has 15 amino acids.